These 28 T cell receptor beta chains originate from one sample sequenced in a study of T-cell memory formation after mild COVID-19. Using its own MiXCR run on the 5' RACE reads, TCRdb lists one record per CDR3 protein. Of about 260,000 distinct CDR3 sequences in the sample, approximately 15% were seen once. The sequenced sample consisted of PBMCs or a T cell subset sorted from them (not recorded which). The receptor set was obtained from a man younger than 35 who had mild COVID-19 (a few samples of this study predate the infection). Cell type and time point are not known.

The rearrangement uses TRBV7-9 and TRBJ1-1; tentative D call: TRBD1 (5 bases). The CDR3 runs 13 residues. V was trimmed by 9 bases and J by 2 bases, leaving 13 bases between them. Germline values: CDR1 SEHNR, CDR2 FQNEAQ (reference sequence). CDR3 amino acids: CASLRQSNTEAFF. The CDR3 DNA reads as TGTGCCAGTCTCCGACAGTCCAACACTGAAGCTTTCTTT. The whole variable domain, remainder taken from reference TRBV7-9 and TRBJ1-1, is DTGVSQNPRHKITKRGQNVTFRCDPISEHNRLYWYRQTLGQGPEFLTYFQNEAQLEKSRLLSDRFSAERPKGSFSTLEIQRTEQGDSAMYLCASLRQSNTEAFFGQGTRLTVV.

The gene calls are TRBV5-1 and TRBJ1-4, with TRBD1 identical over 8 bases. The V gene's germline CDR1 is SGHRS and CDR2 YFSETQ. The CDR3 sequence is 15 residues long. The V and J ends lost 4 bases and 13 bases, in that order; junction bases with no gene match: 15. The CDR3 here is CASSAEQGEIVRLFF. CDR3 in DNA: TGCGCCAGCAGCGCGGAACAGGGGGAAATTGTGCGACTGTTTTTT.

Many counts were recorded for this clonotype. The CDR3 loop is CASSLGATDTDTQYF. The CDR3 DNA reads TGCGCCAGCAGCTTGGGGGCGACAGACACAGATACGCAGTATTTT. The chain has TRBV5-1 and TRBJ2-3; possibly TRBD1 for D (5 bases). The germline CDR1 and CDR2 sequences are SGHRS and YFSETQ. V was shortened by 0 bases and J by 2 bases, with 10 bases between the two germline ends. This CDR3 comprises 15 residues. The variable domain in full, completed from reference TRBV5-1 and TRBJ2-3, reads KAGVTQTPRYLIKTRGQQVTLSCSPISGHRSVSWYQQTPGQGLQFLFEYFSETQRNKGNFPGRFSGRQFSNSRSEMNVSTLELGDSALYLCASSLGATDTDTQYFGPGTRLTVL.

This clonotype was recorded a few times. The V and J genes are TRBV4-2 and TRBJ2-7; TRBD1 is a possible D gene (5 bases). The CDR3 contains 17 residues. V shed 4 bases and J shed 0 bases, with 19 bases lying between them. Per germline, CDR1 LGHNA and CDR2 YNFKEQ. The CDR3 is CASSRRGHTGSSYEQYF. The CDR3 DNA reads as TGTGCCAGCAGCCGAAGGGGCCATACTGGTAGCTCCTACGAGCAGTACTTC.

The chain links TRBV14 to TRBJ1-1; possibly TRBD1 for D (5 bases). Germline loops: CDR1 SGHDN, CDR2 FVKESK. The CDR3 has 15 amino acids. The V end was cut by 6 bases, the J end by 0 bases, with 14 bases between. The DNA of the CDR3 is TGTGCCAGCAGTAGGGCAGGGCCACTGAACACTGAAGCTTTCTTT. It codes for CASSRAGPLNTEAFF.

This clonotype was seen a few times. The chain uses TRBV7-6 and TRBJ2-5; 9 positions match TRBD2. Germline assignment: CDR1 SGHVS and CDR2 FNYEAQ. The CDR3 spans 14 residues. V was clipped by 2 bases and J by 5 bases; unmatched bases: 3. CDR3 in DNA: TGTGCCAGCAGCTTATCTAGCGGGGTTGAGACCCAGTACTTC. Protein: CASSLSSGVETQYF.

Only a few counts were recorded for this clonotype. Relative to the germline gene, one junction end is altered; a read error may explain this. The CDR3 protein is CASSLGGLAVYNEQFF. The DNA of the CDR3 is TGTGCTAGCAGCTTAGGTGGATTAGCTGTATACAATGAGCAGTTCTTC. The chain combines TRBV7-7 with TRBJ2-1; D gene unclear. The CDR3 extends over 16 amino acids. From germline, CDR1 is SSHAT and CDR2 FNYEAQ (reference sequence).

This clonotype was seen a handful of times. DNA for the CDR3: TGTGCCAGCAGCTTAGGTCCAGCGGGGAATGAGCAGTTCTTC. Residues: CASSLGPAGNEQFF. V is TRBV7-2 and J is TRBJ2-1; 7 bases agree with TRBD2. V lost 1 base, J lost 7 bases, and 4 bases stayed unmatched. Germline V CDR1 and CDR2: SGHTA, FQGNSA. The CDR3 contains 14 residues. Complete variable domain (other parts from reference TRBV7-2 and TRBJ2-1): GAGVSQSPSNKVTEKGKDVELRCDPISGHTALYWYRQSLGQGLEFLIYFQGNSAPDKSGLPSDRFSAERTGGSVSTLTIQRTQQEDSAVYLCASSLGPAGNEQFFGPGTRLTVL.

This clonotype has only a few counts. CDR3 residues: CATSRDLPGGRNSPLHF. Here the CDR3 DNA reads TGTGCCACCAGCAGAGATCTTCCAGGGGGGCGGAACTCACCCCTCCACTTT. The chain carries TRBV15 and TRBJ1-6; 7 positions match TRBD1. The germline V gene encodes CDR1 LNHNV and CDR2 YYDKDF (reference sequence). The CDR3 length is 17 residues. With 0 bases clipped from V and 10 bases from J, the junction kept 12 bases outside the gene matches.

The chain joins TRBV5-1 to TRBJ2-7; a possible D gene is TRBD2 (5 bases). Germline CDR1 reads SGHRS; CDR2 reads YFSETQ. The CDR3 covers 13 residues. The V end was cut by 4 bases, the J end by 5 bases, with 13 bases between. DNA for the CDR3: TGCGCCAGCAGCCTCGAGGGAAACCACGAGCAGTACGTC. It codes for CASSLEGNHEQYV.

In this sample, this clonotype turned up a few times. The V call is TRBV24-1, the J call TRBJ1-2; D is uncertain. Germline V gene data show CDR1 as KGHDR and CDR2 as SFDVKD. The CDR3 has 15 residues. Trimming stripped 4 bases from V and 1 base from J, with 12 bases between. Here the CDR3 reads CATSERGGINYGYTF. DNA of the CDR3: TGTGCCACCAGTGAACGGGGAGGGATTAACTATGGCTACACCTTC.

This clonotype was seen a handful of times. The chain has TRBV28 and TRBJ2-7, with 8 bases that match TRBD1. Germline CDR1 MDHEN, CDR2 SYDVKM. There are 13 residues in the CDR3. Unmatched junction bases numbered 3, after V lost 2 bases and J lost 6 bases. The CDR3 protein is CASSLGQGGEQYV. For the CDR3, the DNA is TGTGCCAGCAGTTTAGGACAGGGAGGCGAGCAGTACGTC.

The CDR3 sequence: CSAQSGGGRNTEAFF. The CDR3 DNA follows: TGCAGTGCCCAGAGCGGGGGGGGACGGAACACTGAAGCTTTCTTT. The chain employs TRBV20-1 and TRBJ1-1, with D possibly matching TRBD1 (5 bases). V lost 6 bases to trimming and J lost 1 base, with 18 bases between them. CDR1 and CDR2 from the germline V gene are DFQATT and SNEGSKA (reference sequence). CDR3 length: 15 amino acids.

In its sample, this clonotype was seen once. The rearrangement joins TRBV29-1 to TRBJ1-2; 8 bases are a match to TRBD1. Unmatched junction bases numbered 1, after V lost 2 bases and J lost 5 bases. The CDR3 consists of 12 residues. Germline V gene data show CDR1 as SQVTM and CDR2 as ANQGSEA. The DNA for the CDR3 is TGCAGCGTTGAACAGGGGGCTTATGGCTACACCTTC. As protein: CSVEQGAYGYTF.

This clonotype was seen many times. The V call is TRBV7-6, the J call TRBJ2-5; tentative D call: TRBD1 (6 bases). The CDR3 has 14 residues. From germline, CDR1 is SGHVS and CDR2 FNYEAQ. V gave up 5 bases and J gave up 8 bases, with 18 bases separating them. CDR3 in DNA: TGTGCCAGCAGCCCGATGGACAGCCGAGATACCCAGTACTTC. Amino acid sequence: CASSPMDSRDTQYF.

The chain has TRBV20-1 and TRBJ2-5; 8 positions agree with TRBD1. The trim removed 1 base at V and 5 bases at J, leaving 6 bases unmatched. Germline-derived CDR1 and CDR2 are DFQATT and SNEGSKA (reference sequence). The CDR3 has 14 amino acids. The CDR3 protein is CSARVGRGQETQYF. As DNA, the CDR3 is TGCAGTGCTAGAGTCGGCAGGGGGCAGGAGACCCAGTACTTC.

This chain connects TRBV7-2 to TRBJ2-7, with D hard to call. From germline, CDR1 is SGHTA and CDR2 FQGNSA. V gave up 5 bases and J gave up 7 bases, with 21 bases separating them. The length of the CDR3 is 15 residues. Here the CDR3 reads CASSPRGPSGREQYV. CDR3 in DNA: TGTGCCAGCAGCCCCCGCGGTCCCTCCGGTCGAGAGCAGTACGTC.

This chain joins TRBV10-3 and TRBJ2-7; 7 bases map to TRBD2. V gave up 11 bases and J gave up 1 base; unmatched junction bases: 14. Per germline, CDR1 ENHRY and CDR2 SYGVKD. CDR3 length equals 15 residues. The CDR3 reads CAPELRRGSSYEQYV. The CDR3 nucleotides read TGTGCCCCCGAGTTGCGGCGGGGGTCGTCCTACGAGCAGTACGTC.

The chain is built from TRBV29-1 and TRBJ2-3, with D possibly being TRBD2 (5 bases). The CDR3 loop spans 13 amino acids. Germline CDR1 SQVTM, CDR2 ANQGSEA. Deletions cut 3 bases from V and 7 bases from J, with 14 bases between. The CDR3, as DNA: TGCAGCGTTGACTGGGAGACCGAGTATACGCAGTATTTT. It specifies CSVDWETEYTQYF.

V and J are TRBV24-1 and TRBJ2-5, with D possibly TRBD2 on 5 matching bases. The V end lost 7 bases, the J end lost 5 bases, and 13 bases lay between the germline ends. Germline CDR1 and CDR2: KGHDR and SFDVKD. This CDR3 spans 13 amino acids. The CDR3 DNA is TGTGCCACCAGAGACCGGACGGGGGAGACCCAGTACTTC. This gives the protein CATRDRTGETQYF.

Of note for this clonotype: The junction differs from germline at one of its ends, possibly a read error. This chain uses TRBV4-1 with TRBJ1-2; 9 bases fit TRBD1. Germline loops: CDR1 MGHRA, CDR2 YSYEKL. This CDR3 is 15 amino acids long. The CDR3 DNA reads TGCGCCAGCAACCAAGTCGGGACAGGGAAGAATGGCTACACCTTC. Protein: CASNQVGTGKNGYTF.

V is TRBV30 and J is TRBJ2-7; D call uncertain. This CDR3 is built from 11 residues. Trimming shortened V by 2 bases and J by 5 bases, and 7 bases separated the two germline ends. The germline CDR1 and CDR2 sequences are GTSNPN and SVGIG (reference sequence). CDR3 sequence (DNA): TGTGCCTGGAGTACGGGTAACGAGCAGTACTTC. It yields the protein CAWSTGNEQYF.

The J gene is TRBJ2-2, the V gene TRBV9; possible D gene TRBD2, 6 bases. The CDR3 contains 16 residues. Germline lookup yields CDR1 SGDLS and CDR2 YYNGEE. V dropped 1 base and J dropped 0 bases, with 10 bases sitting between them. Here the CDR3 DNA reads TGTGCCAGCAGCGTACGGCTAGCGTCGAACACCGGGGAGCTGTTTTTT. Translating it yields CASSVRLASNTGELFF. Full variable domain (rest looked up from reference TRBV9 and TRBJ2-2): DSGVTQTPKHLITATGQRVTLRCSPRSGDLSVYWYQQSLDQGLQFLIQYYNGEERAKGNILERFSAQQFPDLHSELNLSSLELGDSALYFCASSVRLASNTGELFFGEGSRLTVL.

This clonotype was recorded at least ten times. The genes are TRBV7-9 and TRBJ2-3; 7 nucleotides align to TRBD2. CDR3 length: 14 residues. The junction had 8 bases not matched to a gene; V was cut back by 5 bases and J by 6 bases. Germline V gives CDR1 SEHNR, CDR2 FQNEAQ (reference sequence). The CDR3 reads CASSLPSGADTQYF. CDR3 sequence (DNA): TGTGCCAGCAGCCTCCCCAGCGGGGCGGATACGCAGTATTTT.

The chain combines TRBV7-2 with TRBJ1-2, with 10 bases lining up with TRBD1. This CDR3 is built from 15 residues. V was clipped by 4 bases and J by 4 bases; unmatched bases: 6. In germline, CDR1 is SGHTA, CDR2 FQGNSA. The CDR3 DNA follows: TGTGCCAGCAGCTCCCTGACAGGGGGCGCCTATGGCTACACCTTC. It encodes CASSSLTGGAYGYTF.

This clonotype was seen a few times. The chain links TRBV6-2 or TRBV6-3 to TRBJ2-5; D unclear. Trimming took off 8 bases at V and 5 bases at J, with 12 bases between the two ends. The CDR3 extends over 12 amino acids. Germline assignment: CDR1 MNHEY and CDR2 SVGEGT. This chain's CDR3 is CASARVGETQYF. The CDR3 DNA follows: TGTGCCAGCGCTAGGGTTGGGGAGACCCAGTACTTC.

This clonotype was detected a few times. This sequence joins TRBV6-2 or TRBV6-3 and TRBJ2-7, with D tentatively TRBD2 (5 bases). Deletions cut 7 bases from V and 1 base from J, with 14 bases between. Per germline, CDR1 MNHEY and CDR2 SVGEGT. The length of the CDR3 is 14 residues. The CDR3 nucleotides read TGTGCCAGCAAGGACTCGCCTATGTCCTACGAGCAGTACGTC. It translates to CASKDSPMSYEQYV.

This rearrangement joins TRBV6-5 to TRBJ2-7; 10 bases agree with TRBD1. This CDR3 has 15 amino acids. Germline CDR1 reads MNHEY; CDR2 reads SVGAGI. Losses at the gene ends were 0 bases for V and 3 bases for J; bases not matched to a gene: 2. CDR3 in DNA: TGTGCCAGCAGTTACTCCGGGACAGGGGACTACGAGCAGTACTTC. Protein: CASSYSGTGDYEQYF.